These 15 T cell receptor beta chains came from one sample sequenced in a study of blood T cell repertoires in COVID-19. Using immunoSEQ multiplex PCR, the repertoire was profiled, and TCRdb retains in-frame clones only, with some absent. The sample consists of 200,000 to 250,000 clones, approximately 79% of them appearing once. Sample: peripheral blood. All receptors come from a woman aged 40 to 50 with active or convalescent COVID-19.

The J gene is TRBJ1-3, the V gene TRBV3-1 (or the pseudogene TRBV3-2); D unclear. Germline V lookup: CDR1 LGHDT, CDR2 YNNKEL (reference sequence). V lost 3 bases and J 2 bases, leaving 17 bases between the germline ends. The CDR3 extends over 17 amino acids. CDR3 protein: CASSHPSFYLPGNTIYF. DNA for the CDR3: TGTGCCAGCAGCCATCCTTCTTTTTATCTACCTGGAAACACCATATATTTT.

This clone appeared a single time. The chain recombines TRBV19 with TRBJ1-4; a weak D match, TRBD1 (6 bases). The CDR3 sequence is 14 residues long. Germline CDR1 and CDR2: LNHDA and SQIVND (reference sequence). V shed 5 bases and J shed 7 bases, with 14 bases lying between them. The CDR3 DNA sequence: TGTGCCAGTAGTCCCCAGGGAGGGGGTGAAAAACTGTTTTTT. Translating it yields CASSPQGGGEKLFF.

This clone was detected only once. This rearrangement joins TRBV11-2 to TRBJ2-1, with D possibly matching TRBD2 (6 bases). V gave up 3 bases and J gave up 6 bases, with 12 bases separating them. The CDR3 sequence is 14 residues long. CDR1 SGHAT and CDR2 FQNNGV come from the germline V gene. The CDR3 protein is CASSFSGTLNEQFF. CDR3 sequence (DNA): TGTGCCAGCAGCTTTAGCGGAACCCTCAATGAGCAGTTCTTC. The full variable domain, completed using reference TRBV11-2 and TRBJ2-1, is EAGVAQSPRYKIIEKRQSVAFWCNPISGHATLYWYQQILGQGPKLLIQFQNNGVVDDSQLPKDRFSAERLKGVDSTLKIQPAKLEDSAVYLCASSFSGTLNEQFFGPGTRLTVL.

V is TRBV10-3 and J is TRBJ1-4; TRBD1 matches at 7 bases. The CDR3 sequence is 13 residues long. Germline V gene lookup returns CDR1 ENHRY and CDR2 SYGVKD. The trim removed 3 bases at V and 10 bases at J, leaving 5 bases unmatched. CDR3 nucleotides: TGTGCCATCAGTGATGCCGGGACAGCAAAACTGTTTTTT. It translates to CAISDAGTAKLFF.

The gene calls are TRBV3-1 (or the pseudogene TRBV3-2) and TRBJ1-2, with a tentative D call TRBD1 (5 bases). The length of the CDR3 is 16 residues. Trimming removed 3 bases from V and 4 bases from J, with 18 bases in between. CDR1 and CDR2 (germline): LGHDT, YNNKEL (reference sequence). The CDR3: CASSQGGRGVSYGYTF. The CDR3 DNA is TGTGCCAGCAGCCAGGGGGGTCGGGGGGTAAGCTATGGCTACACCTTC.

The rearrangement joins TRBV28 to TRBJ1-4; 9 nucleotides align to TRBD1. The CDR3 contains 14 residues. Germline trimming cut 4 bases from V and 10 bases from J; bases unmatched to any gene: 7. Germline V gene lookup returns CDR1 MDHEN and CDR2 SYDVKM. Here the CDR3 DNA reads TGTGCCAGCAGTTCCCAGGGACAGGGTGGAAAACTGTTTTTT. Translating gives CASSSQGQGGKLFF. Using reference TRBV28 and TRBJ1-4 for the parts outside the CDR3, the full variable domain is DVKVTQSSRYLVKRTGEKVFLECVQDMDHENMFWYRQDPGLGLRLIYFSYDVKMKEKGDIPEGYSVSREKKERFSLILESASTNQTSMYLCASSSQGQGGKLFFGSGTQLSVL.

The chain has TRBV5-4 and TRBJ1-2; D perhaps matches TRBD1 (6 bases). Per germline, CDR1 SGHNT and CDR2 YYREEE (reference sequence). V lost 5 bases to trimming and J lost 6 bases, with 14 bases between them. The CDR3 sequence is 13 residues long. DNA for the CDR3: TGTGCCAGCAGGGAACAGGGTAGCAATGGCTACACCTTC. Its translation: CASREQGSNGYTF.

This clone was observed a few times. The chain uses TRBV18 and TRBJ1-6; tentatively, D is TRBD1 (5 bases). Looked up from germline, CDR1 is KGHSH and CDR2 is LQKENI. The CDR3 contains 13 residues. With 3 bases removed from V and 10 bases from J, the gap between germline ends came to 10 bases. The CDR3 DNA reads as TGTGCCAGCTCACCGGGGGGAAGCTCACCCCTCCACTTT. Its translation: CASSPGGSSPLHF.

This clone has just one count. V is TRBV7-9 and J is TRBJ2-1; 14 bases agree with TRBD2. CDR3 length: 16 residues. Losses at the gene ends were 1 base for V and 5 bases for J; bases not matched to a gene: 1. Germline CDR1 SEHNR, CDR2 FQNEAQ (reference sequence). The CDR3 spells CASSLGTSGGHNEQFF. CDR3 in DNA: TGTGCCAGCAGCTTAGGGACTAGCGGGGGGCACAATGAGCAGTTCTTC.

This clone was seen only a few times. CDR3 sequence (DNA): TGTGCCAGTACAGGGGGGACGAACACTGAAGCTTTCTTT. Its protein product is CASTGGTNTEAFF. V usage is TRBV27 and J usage is TRBJ1-1, with TRBD1 matching 8 bases. From germline, CDR1 is MNHEY and CDR2 SMNVEV (reference sequence). The J segment lost 1 base and the V segment lost 9 bases, leaving 4 bases of the junction unmatched. The CDR3 covers 13 residues.

The rearrangement links TRBV5-1 to TRBJ1-3; TRBD1 might be the D (5 bases). This CDR3 comprises 14 residues. The V end was cut by 0 bases, the J end by 8 bases, with 12 bases between. Germline CDR1 SGHRS, CDR2 YFSETQ. The CDR3 here is CASSLEAPGDTIYF. In DNA form, the CDR3 reads TGCGCCAGCAGCTTGGAGGCCCCGGGGGACACCATATATTTT.

The chain carries TRBV19 and TRBJ2-2, with TRBD1 matching over 7 bases. Germline CDR1 reads LNHDA; CDR2 reads SQIVND (reference sequence). CDR3 length: 15 residues. V lost 5 bases, J lost 4 bases, and 7 bases stayed unmatched. The CDR3 DNA is TGTGCCAGTAGTTCGGGACAGTTTTTCACCGGGGAGCTGTTTTTT. The encoded protein is CASSSGQFFTGELFF.

Concerning this clone itself: An end of the junction does not agree with germline; a read error may underlie this. The chain joins TRBV2 to TRBJ2-1; TRBD2 matches at 8 bases. The CDR3 loop spans 14 amino acids. Germline V gene data show CDR1 as SNHLY and CDR2 as FYNNEI. In DNA form, the CDR3 reads TGTGCCAGCGGTGAGGCTAGCGGGTACAATGAGCAGTTCTTC. It yields the protein CASGEASGYNEQFF.

The rearrangement uses TRBV5-1 and TRBJ1-1; TRBD1 is a possible D gene (6 bases). Trimming took off 0 bases at V and 6 bases at J, with 27 bases between the two ends. CDR1 and CDR2 from the germline V gene are SGHRS and YFSETQ. The CDR3 runs to 19 residues. Here the CDR3 DNA reads TGCGCCAGCAGCTTGGTGGGGGGTCCGGGGGGCCCCAGGGAATCTGAAGCTTTCTTT. Amino acid sequence: CASSLVGGPGGPRESEAFF.

The chain is built from TRBV25-1 and TRBJ1-1, with TRBD1 matching over 10 bases. The length of the CDR3 is 14 residues. The V gene's germline CDR1 is MGHDK and CDR2 SYGVNS. Losses at the gene ends were 4 bases for V and 5 bases for J; bases not matched to a gene: 4. The CDR3 region has the DNA TGTGCCAGCAGTGGGACAGGGGGACGTACTGAAGCTTTCTTT. As protein: CASSGTGGRTEAFF. Supplemented by reference TRBV25-1 and TRBJ1-1, the full variable domain reads EADIYQTPRYLVIGTGKKITLECSQTMGHDKMYWYQQDPGMELHLIHYSYGVNSTEKGDLSSESTVSRIRTEHFPLTLESARPSHTSQYLCASSGTGGRTEAFFGQGTRLTVV.